These T cell receptor beta chains were read from a single sample in a study of shared clonotypes between healthy human individuals. Sequencing was performed with immunoSEQ multiplex PCR; in TCRdb, only in-frame clones are kept and a portion is missing. The sample includes about 2.4 million clones, roughly 93% of them seen just once. The specimen sequenced was naive CD4+ T cells from PBMCs. The receptors originated from a man aged 18 to 30 in good health. Some clones in this sample may be carry-over from other donors' samples. The conserved cysteine and the conserved F or W are not part of the CDR3 here.

V gene,J gene,CDR3 protein
TRBV7-3,TRBJ1-1,ASTLGTENTEAF
TRBV5-1,TRBJ2-2,ASSLVRGSGAGELF
TRBV7-3,TRBJ2-3,ASSLGIIRAADTQY
TRBV29-1,TRBJ1-4,SATRATNERLF
TRBV28,TRBJ1-1,ASSRDRVNTEAF
TRBV5-1,TRBJ2-7,ASSESYEQY
TRBV30,TRBJ2-3,AWGRLDTQY
TRBV5-4,TRBJ2-1,ASSLETSVVQF
TRBV11-3,TRBJ2-1,ASSVSGGPYNEQF
TRBV5-1,TRBJ2-5,ATQGTSETQY
TRBV9,TRBJ2-7,ASSVGGLNYEQY
TRBV2,TRBJ1-1,ATAQGPSTEAF
TRBV11-3,TRBJ1-1,ASSPRRGSTEAF
TRBV6-6,TRBJ1-2,ASRPDQGGYT
TRBV7-2,TRBJ1-1,ASSPQLEAF